This is a list of T cell receptor beta chains from one sample in a study of Ad26.COV2.S vaccination and SARS-CoV-2 variants. Produced via immunoSEQ multiplex PCR; TCRdb's table is partial and in-frame only. The table has approximately 500,000 clones, approximately 90% seen once. The input for sequencing was peripheral blood, taken in a trial of Ad26.COV2.S vaccine versus placebo. The receptors originated from a person between 18 and 65 years old who received the Ad26.COV2.S COVID-19 vaccine or a placebo. Both conserved end residues are part of each CDR3. The D gene is left open where the match is weak. Clone size is stated in some rows and not others, as once, few, many or a class when expanded.

V: TRBV5-1
D: TRBD2
size: -
J: TRBJ2-1
CDR3: CASSFVRGSGRIGDEQFF
DNA: TGCGCCAGCAGCTTCGTTCGGGGTAGCGGGAGGATCGGGGATGAGCAGTTCTTC

V: TRBV7-7
D: -
size: -
J: TRBJ2-5
CDR3: CASSLRVGEQETQYF
DNA: TGTGCTAGCAGCCTACGGGTGGGGGAACAAGAGACCCAGTACTTC

V: TRBV28
D: -
size: -
J: TRBJ1-6
CDR3: CASTDWGGVSPLHF
DNA: TGTGCCAGCACCGACTGGGGGGGGGTATCACCCCTCCACTTT

V: TRBV7-9
D: -
size: few
J: TRBJ2-7
CDR3: CASASGYEQYF
DNA: TGTGCCAGCGCCTCCGGCTACGAGCAGTACTTC

V: TRBV5-8
D: TRBD2
size: -
J: TRBJ2-7
CDR3: CASSSPGTSGRYF
DNA: TGTGCCAGCAGCTCCCCCGGGACTAGCGGGAGATACTTC

V: TRBV6-5
D: -
size: -
J: TRBJ1-2
CDR3: CASTSNWGPNYGYTF
DNA: TGTGCCAGCACCAGTAATTGGGGACCTAACTATGGCTACACCTTC

V: TRBV24-1
D: TRBD2
size: few
J: TRBJ2-2
CDR3: CATGPSGEATGELFF
DNA: TGTGCCACCGGCCCAAGCGGGGAGGCCACCGGGGAGCTGTTTTTT

V: TRBV5-4
D: TRBD2
size: -
J: TRBJ2-1
CDR3: CASSRPGLAEGHEQFF
DNA: TGTGCCAGCAGCAGACCGGGACTAGCGGAAGGGCATGAGCAGTTCTTC

V: TRBV12-3/TRBV12-4
D: -
size: -
J: TRBJ1-5
CDR3: CASSLSDQPQHF
DNA: TGTGCCAGCAGTTTAAGTGATCAGCCCCAGCATTTT

V: TRBV7-2
D: -
size: -
J: TRBJ1-1
CDR3: CASSPRGGNTEAFF
DNA: TGTGCCAGCAGCCCTAGGGGCGGGAACACTGAAGCTTTCTTT

V: TRBV4-1
D: -
size: -
J: TRBJ2-3
CDR3: CASSQVAGAGDTQYF
DNA: TGCGCCAGCAGCCAAGTGGCGGGGGCGGGGGATACGCAGTATTTT

V: TRBV4-3
D: TRBD2
size: -
J: TRBJ2-1
CDR3: CASSQDPTSGFYNEQFF
DNA: TGCGCCAGCAGCCAAGATCCAACTAGCGGGTTTTACAATGAGCAGTTCTTC

V: TRBV6-1
D: -
size: -
J: TRBJ1-5
CDR3: CASSEAGGVGGF
DNA: TGTGCCAGCAGTGAAGCGGGAGGGGTCGGGGGATTT

V: TRBV15
D: TRBD2
size: -
J: TRBJ2-7
CDR3: CATSRGLAVYEQYF
DNA: TGTGCCACCAGCAGAGGACTAGCGGTCTACGAGCAGTACTTC

V: TRBV4-2
D: -
size: -
J: TRBJ1-2
CDR3: CASSQPDTGYGYTF
DNA: TGTGCCAGCAGCCAACCGGACACGGGATATGGCTACACCTTC

V: TRBV30
D: -
size: -
J: TRBJ2-2
CDR3: CAWSEGVNTGELFF
DNA: TGTGCCTGGAGTGAAGGGGTGAACACCGGGGAGCTGTTTTTT

V: TRBV7-2
D: -
size: once
J: TRBJ2-1
CDR3: CASSQADSSYNEQFF
DNA: TGTGCCAGCAGCCAAGCGGACAGCTCCTACAATGAGCAGTTCTTC

V: TRBV21-1
D: -
size: -
J: TRBJ2-2
CDR3: CASSKFGSEKGNTGELFF
DNA: TGTGCCAGCAGCAAATTCGGGTCGGAGAAGGGGAACACCGGGGAGCTGTTTTTT

V: TRBV28
D: -
size: -
J: TRBJ1-5
CDR3: CASSSPSWQPQHF
DNA: TGTGCCAGCAGTTCTCCCAGCTGGCAGCCCCAGCATTTT

V: TRBV10-2
D: -
size: -
J: TRBJ1-6
CDR3: CASSESRRVALHF
DNA: TGCGCCAGCAGTGAGTCTAGGAGGGTCGCCCTCCACTTT